Below are 28 T cell receptor beta chains sequenced from a single sample in a study of blood T cell repertoires in COVID-19. TCRdb keeps only in-frame clones here, not all; method: immunoSEQ multiplex PCR. The sample lists 310,000 or so clones, 83% seen once, with 1% to 1.5% in the top ten. The specimen sequenced was peripheral blood. These receptors were obtained from a woman in her forties or fifties with acute or convalescent COVID-19.

The chain combines TRBV5-1 with TRBJ1-2; 9 positions agree with TRBD1. Per germline, CDR1 SGHRS and CDR2 YFSETQ. The trim removed 3 bases at V and 7 bases at J, leaving 4 bases unmatched. This CDR3 contains 13 residues. The CDR3 sequence: CASSSPDRGGYTF. The CDR3 region has the DNA TGCGCCAGCAGCTCACCGGACAGGGGTGGCTACACCTTC.

The chain couples TRBV5-4 to TRBJ1-1; maybe TRBD1 (6 bases). This CDR3 has 15 residues. Germline values: CDR1 SGHNT, CDR2 YYREEE (reference sequence). V lost 0 bases and J 3 bases, leaving 12 bases between the germline ends. Written as DNA, the CDR3 is TGTGCCAGCAGCTTGGATGCAGGGGTGGACACTGAAGCTTTCTTT. As protein: CASSLDAGVDTEAFF.

This clone was found once. The chain recombines TRBV7-2 with TRBJ1-1; D call uncertain. With 0 bases removed from V and 1 base from J, the gap between germline ends came to 6 bases. This CDR3 comprises 14 residues. The germline V gene encodes CDR1 SGHTA and CDR2 FQGNSA. CDR3 in DNA: TGTGCCAGCAGCTTAGCGAGAGAGAACACTGAAGCTTTCTTT. Translated: CASSLARENTEAFF.

V usage is TRBV5-5 and J usage is TRBJ2-3, with 9 bases matching TRBD1. V trimming: 4 bases; J trimming: 2 bases; junction bases outside the gene matches: 5. This CDR3 spans 15 amino acids. Germline lookup yields CDR1 SGHKS and CDR2 YYEKEE (reference sequence). The CDR3 nucleotides are TGTGCCAGCAGCAGACGGACAGGGGTCACAGATACGCAGTATTTT. This translates into CASSRRTGVTDTQYF.

The chain links TRBV7-3 to TRBJ2-5; D might be TRBD1 (6 bases). This CDR3 is 13 amino acids long. The V gene's germline CDR1 is SGHTA and CDR2 FQGTGA. V lost 4 bases and J lost 1, with 7 bases in between. DNA for the CDR3: TGTGCCAGCAGCTGGACAGTCCAAGAGACCCAGTACTTC. This gives the protein CASSWTVQETQYF.

The chain links TRBV2 to TRBJ2-7, with D tentatively TRBD2 (6 bases). The CDR3 has 18 residues. Germline CDR1 reads SNHLY; CDR2 reads FYNNEI. V lost 3 bases and J lost 2, with 23 bases in between. For the CDR3, the DNA is TGTGCCAGCAGTGAGGATTTAGTCATGGGACTTCCTACCTACGAGCAGTACGTC. It translates to CASSEDLVMGLPTYEQYV.

J is TRBJ2-2 and V is TRBV23-1, with D possibly matching TRBD2 (6 bases). TRBV23-1 carries the ORF label, with uncertain function. Trimming took off 3 bases at V and 5 bases at J, with 16 bases between the two ends. This CDR3 is built from 16 residues. For the CDR3, the DNA is TGCGCCAGCAGTCACCAAAGGGGACGGGAGACCGGGGAGCTGTTTTTT. As protein: CASSHQRGRETGELFF.

The rearrangement joins TRBV19 to TRBJ1-1, with 7 bases lining up with TRBD1. The trim removed 5 bases at V and 2 bases at J, leaving 5 bases unmatched. Germline V CDR1 and CDR2: LNHDA, SQIVND (reference sequence). The CDR3 is made up of 14 amino acids. CDR3 in amino acids: CASSSGQVNTEAFF. CDR3 coding DNA: TGTGCCAGTAGTTCCGGACAGGTAAACACTGAAGCTTTCTTT.

The rearrangement uses TRBV3-1 (or the pseudogene TRBV3-2) and TRBJ2-7; no clear D. V was shortened by 1 base and J by 1 base, with 8 bases between the two germline ends. This CDR3 has 14 residues. The germline gives CDR1 LGHDT, CDR2 YNNKEL (reference sequence). CDR3: CASSQGHQSYEQYF. Here the CDR3 DNA reads TGTGCCAGCAGCCAAGGGCACCAGTCCTACGAGCAGTACTTC.

The J gene is TRBJ1-3, the V gene TRBV5-1; 11 bases align to TRBD1. Germline V gene data show CDR1 as SGHRS and CDR2 as YFSETQ. The CDR3 runs 15 residues. The ends lost 3 bases at V and 3 bases at J; junction bases unmatched: 2. The CDR3 bases are TGCGCCAGCAGCTGGACAGGGGGCGATGGAAACACCATATATTTT. As protein: CASSWTGGDGNTIYF.

The gene calls are TRBV27 and TRBJ1-2; perhaps TRBD1 as D (6 bases). The germline V gene encodes CDR1 MNHEY and CDR2 SMNVEV (reference sequence). Trimming removed 3 bases at V and 8 bases at J, with 16 bases between. The CDR3 spans 14 residues. The CDR3: CASSFSRTASGYTF. DNA of the CDR3: TGTGCCAGCAGTTTTTCCCGGACAGCCTCGGGCTACACCTTC.

Of note for this clone: A read error may account for a junction end that differs from germline. The V and J genes are TRBV5-4 and TRBJ2-6, with D hard to call. This CDR3 comprises 9 residues. Germline V gene sequence: CDR1 SGHNT, CDR2 YYREEE (reference sequence). CDR3 protein: CASNLYPPF. The CDR3 region has the DNA TGTGCCAGCAACTTATATCCCCCTTTC.

This clone was observed a handful of times. This sequence joins TRBV6-5 and TRBJ1-3; D unclear. The V and J ends lost 6 bases and 4 bases respectively, with 10 bases between them. Germline loops: CDR1 MNHEY, CDR2 SVGAGI. This CDR3 spans 13 amino acids. This CDR3 reads CASSLQAGNTIYF. CDR3 nucleotides: TGTGCCAGCAGCCTCCAAGCGGGAAACACCATATATTTT.

The CDR3 loop is CSASTTGVLRNTIYF. CDR3 nucleotide sequence: TGCAGTGCTAGTACCACAGGGGTTTTGAGGAACACCATATATTTT. This chain uses TRBV20-1 with TRBJ1-3; TRBD1 matches at 7 bases. This CDR3 is 15 amino acids long. Trimming at V came to 3 bases and at J to 7 bases, leaving 12 bases not matched to a gene. The germline CDR1 and CDR2 sequences are DFQATT and SNEGSKA (reference sequence).

V usage is TRBV6-2 or TRBV6-3 and J usage is TRBJ2-1; D is unresolved. Germline V gene lookup returns CDR1 MNHEY and CDR2 SVGEGT. V was pared by 6 bases and J by 6 bases, with 12 bases between. The CDR3 loop spans 13 amino acids. The CDR3, as DNA: TGTGCCAGCAGCCTTACTTTCGTCAATGAGCAGTTCTTC. Its protein is CASSLTFVNEQFF.

V and J are TRBV11-2 and TRBJ1-2, with TRBD1 as a possible D gene (5 bases). The CDR3 totals 12 residues. The ends were cut back, 5 bases at V and 5 bases at J, with 9 bases in the middle. Germline V lookup: CDR1 SGHAT, CDR2 FQNNGV. The chain's CDR3 is CASSTGAYGYTF. CDR3 in DNA: TGTGCCAGCAGCACAGGAGCTTATGGCTACACCTTC.

The chain has TRBV5-1 and TRBJ2-1, with a weak D call TRBD1 (5 bases). Trimming cost V 5 bases and J 5 bases, with 14 bases left between them. The CDR3 has 14 residues. Germline V CDR1 and CDR2: SGHRS, YFSETQ. The CDR3 loop is CASRDTLEDNEQFF. The CDR3 region has the DNA TGCGCCAGCAGGGACACCTTAGAGGACAATGAGCAGTTCTTC.

V usage is TRBV24-1 and J usage is TRBJ2-1; 10 nucleotides align to TRBD1. V was clipped by 4 bases and J by 2 bases; unmatched bases: 4. This CDR3 comprises 16 residues. The V gene's germline CDR1 is KGHDR and CDR2 SFDVKD. CDR3 protein: CATSERDRGTYNEQFF. In DNA form, the CDR3 reads TGTGCCACCAGTGAGCGGGACAGGGGTACCTACAATGAGCAGTTCTTC.

The chain is built from TRBV5-6 and TRBJ2-5, with a weak D call TRBD2 (5 bases). This CDR3 is built from 15 residues. Trimming removed 1 base from V and 1 base from J, with 11 bases in between. Germline CDR1 SGHDT, CDR2 YYEEEE. The CDR3 sequence is CASSLIGEPQETQYF. The CDR3 coding sequence is TGTGCCAGCAGCTTGATCGGGGAGCCCCAAGAGACCCAGTACTTC. Looking up the rest from reference TRBV5-6 and TRBJ2-5 gives the full variable domain: DAGVTQSPTHLIKTRGQQVTLRCSPKSGHDTVSWYQQALGQGPQFIFQYYEEEERQRGNFPDRFSGHQFPNYSSELNVNALLLGDSALYLCASSLIGEPQETQYFGPGTRLLVL.

The rearrangement uses TRBV7-7 and TRBJ1-5, with 12 positions matching TRBD1. Germline CDR1 is SSHAT and CDR2 is FNYEAQ (reference sequence). The length of the CDR3 is 13 residues. The trim removed 5 bases at V and 11 bases at J, leaving 4 bases unmatched. The CDR3 DNA follows: TGTGCCAGCAGCCGGGACAGGGGGCAAGCCCAGCATTTT. It is translated as CASSRDRGQAQHF. Complete variable domain (other parts from reference TRBV7-7 and TRBJ1-5): GAGVSQSPRYKVTKRGQDVTLRCDPISSHATLYWYQQALGQGPEFLTYFNYEAQPDKSGLPSDRFSAERPEGSISTLTIQRTEQRDSAMYRCASSRDRGQAQHFGDGTRLSIL.

This sequence joins TRBV5-1 and TRBJ1-1, with 8 bases aligning to TRBD1. The CDR3 extends over 15 amino acids. Per the germline V gene, CDR1 is SGHRS and CDR2 is YFSETQ. Losses at the gene ends were 2 bases for V and 1 base for J; bases not matched to a gene: 4. CDR3 in DNA: TGCGCCAGCAGCTTACACGGACAGGGGAACACTGAAGCTTTCTTT. It translates to CASSLHGQGNTEAFF.

The J gene is TRBJ1-5, the V gene TRBV19; maybe TRBD1 (6 bases). CDR1 LNHDA and CDR2 SQIVND come from the germline V gene (reference sequence). The CDR3 is made up of 14 amino acids. V shed 1 base and J shed 4 bases, with 8 bases lying between them. The CDR3 protein is CASSIGQGNQPQHF. Here the CDR3 DNA reads TGTGCCAGTAGTATAGGGCAGGGGAATCAGCCCCAGCATTTT.

The chain joins TRBV9 to TRBJ2-6; no definite D call. The CDR3 spans 13 residues. Trimming cost V 3 bases and J 3 bases, with 4 bases left between them. From germline, CDR1 is SGDLS and CDR2 YYNGEE. CDR3 DNA sequence: TGTGCCAGCAGCGGTCTTGGGGCCAACGTCCTGACTTTC. This translates into CASSGLGANVLTF.

This clone was detected only once. J is TRBJ2-7 and V is TRBV18; 9 bases map to TRBD1. CDR3 length: 15 residues. V was pared by 5 bases and J by 4 bases, with 9 bases of the junction left unmatched. Germline CDR1 reads KGHSH; CDR2 reads LQKENI. The CDR3 DNA is TGTGCCAGCTCATGGCCGGGACAGGGTTTGTACGAGCAGTACTTC. This gives the protein CASSWPGQGLYEQYF.

The chain uses TRBV19 and TRBJ1-6, with 7 positions matching TRBD1. V gave up 3 bases and J gave up 8 bases; unmatched junction bases: 10. This CDR3 region has 16 residues. Germline V gene data show CDR1 as LNHDA and CDR2 as SQIVND (reference sequence). The CDR3 bases are TGTGCCAGTAGTATGGTCGGACAGGCTTGGGATTCACCCCTCCACTTT. This encodes CASSMVGQAWDSPLHF. The full variable domain, with the rest looked up from reference TRBV19 and TRBJ1-6, is DGGITQSPKYLFRKEGQNVTLSCEQNLNHDAMYWYRQDPGQGLRLIYYSQIVNDFQKGDIAEGYSVSREKKESFPLTVTSAQKNPTAFYLCASSMVGQAWDSPLHFGNGTRLTVT.

CDR3 amino acids: CASSETQGKETQYF. The CDR3 DNA follows: TGTGCCAGCAGTGAAACTCAGGGAAAGGAGACCCAGTACTTC. This chain connects TRBV6-1 to TRBJ2-5, with D possibly being TRBD1 (5 bases). CDR1 and CDR2 from the germline V gene are MNHNS and SASEGT. The CDR3 loop spans 14 amino acids. Trimming left V 2 bases short and J 5 bases short, with 12 bases between.

The rearrangement joins TRBV7-2 to TRBJ1-1; D may be TRBD1 (5 bases). CDR1 is SGHTA and CDR2 is FQGNSA in the germline V gene. CDR3 length equals 14 residues. The V end lost 2 bases, the J end lost 0 bases, and 7 bases lay between the germline ends. The CDR3 bases are TGTGCCAGCAGCTTATACAGGTTGAACACTGAAGCTTTCTTT. This codes for CASSLYRLNTEAFF. Complete variable domain (other parts from reference TRBV7-2 and TRBJ1-1): GAGVSQSPSNKVTEKGKDVELRCDPISGHTALYWYRQSLGQGLEFLIYFQGNSAPDKSGLPSDRFSAERTGGSVSTLTIQRTQQEDSAVYLCASSLYRLNTEAFFGQGTRLTVV.

The genes are TRBV7-9 and TRBJ2-7, with TRBD1 identical over 9 bases. V was clipped by 4 bases and J by 2 bases; unmatched bases: 6. The germline V gene encodes CDR1 SEHNR and CDR2 FQNEAQ (reference sequence). There are 15 residues in the CDR3. CDR3 residues: CASSSPGQGAYEQYV. The CDR3 DNA reads TGTGCCAGCAGCTCCCCGGGACAGGGAGCCTACGAGCAGTACGTC.